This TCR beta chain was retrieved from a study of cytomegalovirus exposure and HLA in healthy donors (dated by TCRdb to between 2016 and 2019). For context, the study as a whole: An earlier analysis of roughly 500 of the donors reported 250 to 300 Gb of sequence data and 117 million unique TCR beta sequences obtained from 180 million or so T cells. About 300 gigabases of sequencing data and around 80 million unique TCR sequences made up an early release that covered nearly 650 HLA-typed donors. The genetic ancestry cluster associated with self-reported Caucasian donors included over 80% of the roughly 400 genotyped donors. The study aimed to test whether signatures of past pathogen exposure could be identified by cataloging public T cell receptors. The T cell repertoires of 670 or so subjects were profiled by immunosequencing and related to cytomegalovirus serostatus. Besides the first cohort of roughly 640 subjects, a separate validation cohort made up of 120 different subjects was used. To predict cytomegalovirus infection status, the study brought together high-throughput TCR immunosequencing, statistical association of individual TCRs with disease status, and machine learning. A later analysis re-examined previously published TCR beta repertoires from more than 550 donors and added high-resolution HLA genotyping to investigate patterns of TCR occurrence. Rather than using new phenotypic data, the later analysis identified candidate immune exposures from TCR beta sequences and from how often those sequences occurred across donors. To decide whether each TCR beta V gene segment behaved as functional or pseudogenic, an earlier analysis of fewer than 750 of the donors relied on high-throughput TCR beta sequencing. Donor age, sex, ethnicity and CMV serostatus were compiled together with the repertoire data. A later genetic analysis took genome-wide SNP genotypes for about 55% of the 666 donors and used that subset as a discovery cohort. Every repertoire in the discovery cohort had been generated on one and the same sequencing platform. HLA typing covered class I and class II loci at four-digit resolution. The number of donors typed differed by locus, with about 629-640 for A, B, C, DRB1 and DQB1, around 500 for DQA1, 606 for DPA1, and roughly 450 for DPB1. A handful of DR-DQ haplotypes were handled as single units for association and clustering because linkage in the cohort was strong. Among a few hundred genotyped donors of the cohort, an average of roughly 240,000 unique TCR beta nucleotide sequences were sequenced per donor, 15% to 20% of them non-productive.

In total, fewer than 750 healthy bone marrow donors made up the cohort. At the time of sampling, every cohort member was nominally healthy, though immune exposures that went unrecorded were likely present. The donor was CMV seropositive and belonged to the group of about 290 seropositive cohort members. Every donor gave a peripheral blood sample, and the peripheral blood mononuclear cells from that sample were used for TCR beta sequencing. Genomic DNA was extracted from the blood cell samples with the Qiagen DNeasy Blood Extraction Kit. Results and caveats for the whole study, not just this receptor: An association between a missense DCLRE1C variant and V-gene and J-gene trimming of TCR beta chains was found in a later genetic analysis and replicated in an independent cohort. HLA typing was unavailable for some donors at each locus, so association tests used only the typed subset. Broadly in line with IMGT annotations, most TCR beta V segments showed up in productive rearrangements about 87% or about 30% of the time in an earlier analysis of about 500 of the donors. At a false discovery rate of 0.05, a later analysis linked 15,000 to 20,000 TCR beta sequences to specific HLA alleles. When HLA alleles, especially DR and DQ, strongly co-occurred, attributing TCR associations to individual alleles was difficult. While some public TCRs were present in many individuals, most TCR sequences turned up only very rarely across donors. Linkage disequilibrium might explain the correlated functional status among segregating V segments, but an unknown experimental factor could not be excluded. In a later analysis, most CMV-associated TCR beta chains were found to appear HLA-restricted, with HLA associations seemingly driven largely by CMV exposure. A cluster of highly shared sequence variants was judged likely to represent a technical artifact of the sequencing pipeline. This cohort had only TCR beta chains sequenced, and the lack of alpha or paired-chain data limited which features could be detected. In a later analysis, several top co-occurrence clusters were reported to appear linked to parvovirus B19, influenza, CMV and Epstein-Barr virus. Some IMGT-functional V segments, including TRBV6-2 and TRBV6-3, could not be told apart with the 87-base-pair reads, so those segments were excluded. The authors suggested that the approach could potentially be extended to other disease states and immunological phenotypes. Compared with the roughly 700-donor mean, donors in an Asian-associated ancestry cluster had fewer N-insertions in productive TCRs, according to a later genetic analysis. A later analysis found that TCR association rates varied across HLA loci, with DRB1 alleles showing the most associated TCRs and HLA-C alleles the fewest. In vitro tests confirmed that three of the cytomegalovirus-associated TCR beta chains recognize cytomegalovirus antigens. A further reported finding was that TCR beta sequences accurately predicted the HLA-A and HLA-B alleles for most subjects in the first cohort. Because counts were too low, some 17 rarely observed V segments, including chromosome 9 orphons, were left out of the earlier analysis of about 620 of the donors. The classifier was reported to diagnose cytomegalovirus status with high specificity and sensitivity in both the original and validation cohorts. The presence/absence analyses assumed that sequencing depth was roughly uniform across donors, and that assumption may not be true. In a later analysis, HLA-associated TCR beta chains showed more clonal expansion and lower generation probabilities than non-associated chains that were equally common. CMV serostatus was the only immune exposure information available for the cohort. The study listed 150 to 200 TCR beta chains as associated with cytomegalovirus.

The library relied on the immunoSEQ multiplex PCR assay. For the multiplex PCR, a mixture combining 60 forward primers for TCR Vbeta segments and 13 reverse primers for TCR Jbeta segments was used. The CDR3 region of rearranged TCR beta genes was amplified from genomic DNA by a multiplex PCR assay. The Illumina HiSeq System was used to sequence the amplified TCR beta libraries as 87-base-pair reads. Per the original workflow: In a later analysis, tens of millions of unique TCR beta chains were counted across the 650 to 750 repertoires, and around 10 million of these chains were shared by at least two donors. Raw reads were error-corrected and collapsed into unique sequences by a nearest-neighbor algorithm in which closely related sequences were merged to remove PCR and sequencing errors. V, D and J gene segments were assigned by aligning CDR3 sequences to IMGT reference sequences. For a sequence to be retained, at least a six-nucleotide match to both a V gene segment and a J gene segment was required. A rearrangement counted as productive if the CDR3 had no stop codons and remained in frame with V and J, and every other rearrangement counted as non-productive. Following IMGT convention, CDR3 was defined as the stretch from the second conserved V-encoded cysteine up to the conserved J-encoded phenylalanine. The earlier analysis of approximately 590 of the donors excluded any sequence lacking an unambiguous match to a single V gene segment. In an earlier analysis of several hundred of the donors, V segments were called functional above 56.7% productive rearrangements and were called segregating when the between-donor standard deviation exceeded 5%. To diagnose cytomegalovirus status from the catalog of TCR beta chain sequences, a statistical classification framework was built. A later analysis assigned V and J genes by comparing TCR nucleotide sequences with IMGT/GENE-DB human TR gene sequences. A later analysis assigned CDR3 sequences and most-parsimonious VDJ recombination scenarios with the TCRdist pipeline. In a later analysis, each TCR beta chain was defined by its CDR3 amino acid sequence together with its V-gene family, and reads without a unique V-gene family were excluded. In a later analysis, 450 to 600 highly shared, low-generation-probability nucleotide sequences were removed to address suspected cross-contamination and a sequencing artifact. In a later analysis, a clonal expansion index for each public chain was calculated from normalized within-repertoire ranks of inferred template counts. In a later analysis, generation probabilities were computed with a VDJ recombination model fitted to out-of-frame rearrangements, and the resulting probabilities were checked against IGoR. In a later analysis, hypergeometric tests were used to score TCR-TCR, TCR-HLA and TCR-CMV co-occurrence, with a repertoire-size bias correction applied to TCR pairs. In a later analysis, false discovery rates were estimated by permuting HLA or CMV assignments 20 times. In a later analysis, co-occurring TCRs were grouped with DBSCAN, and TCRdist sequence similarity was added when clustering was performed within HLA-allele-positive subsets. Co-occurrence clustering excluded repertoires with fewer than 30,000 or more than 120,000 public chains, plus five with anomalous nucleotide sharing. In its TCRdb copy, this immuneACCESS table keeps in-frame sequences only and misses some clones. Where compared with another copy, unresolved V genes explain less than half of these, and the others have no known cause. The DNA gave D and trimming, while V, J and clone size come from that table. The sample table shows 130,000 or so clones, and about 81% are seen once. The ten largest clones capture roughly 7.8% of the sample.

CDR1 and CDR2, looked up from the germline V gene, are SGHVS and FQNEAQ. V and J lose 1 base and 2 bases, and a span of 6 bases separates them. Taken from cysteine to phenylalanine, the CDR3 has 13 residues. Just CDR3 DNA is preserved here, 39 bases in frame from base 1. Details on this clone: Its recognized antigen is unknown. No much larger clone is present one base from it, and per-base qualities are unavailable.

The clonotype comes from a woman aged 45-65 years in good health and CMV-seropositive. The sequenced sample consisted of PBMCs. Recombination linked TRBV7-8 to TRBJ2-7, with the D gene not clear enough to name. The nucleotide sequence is TGTGCCAGCAGCTTAGGGGCAACCTACGAGCAGTACTTC. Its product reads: CASSLGATYEQYF.